These 15 T cell receptor beta chains came from one sample sequenced in a study of blood T cell repertoires in COVID-19. The method was immunoSEQ multiplex PCR; TCRdb's version includes in-frame clones alone and lacks a portion of them. The table includes hundreds of thousands of clones, approximately 90% detected once. Material: PBMCs or T cells enriched from blood (not recorded which). The receptor set was obtained from a woman aged 55-75 years in a cohort exposed to, infected with or recovered from COVID-19 (not recorded which).

This clone was found once. This chain uses TRBV6-4 with TRBJ1-6; possibly TRBD1 for D (6 bases). Trimming shortened V by 0 bases and J by 10 bases, and 13 bases separated the two germline ends. Germline V lookup: CDR1 MRHNA, CDR2 SNTAGT. This CDR3 contains 15 residues. Here the CDR3 DNA reads TGTGCCAGCAGTGACTCTGGCAGGGGTCGATCACCCCTCCACTTT. Translating gives CASSDSGRGRSPLHF.

This sequence joins TRBV3-1 (or the pseudogene TRBV3-2) and TRBJ2-2; the match to TRBD2 covers 12 bases. CDR1 is LGHDT, CDR2 YNNKEL, per germline (reference sequence). The CDR3 is made up of 16 amino acids. V shed 4 bases, J shed 6 bases, and the junction held 6 bases outside the gene matches. The CDR3 DNA is TGTGCCAGCAGCCCACCCCTAGCGGGAGGGCCCGGGGAGCTGTTTTTT. Protein product: CASSPPLAGGPGELFF.

V gene TRBV28 combines with J gene TRBJ1-5, with D tentatively TRBD1 (5 bases). Germline CDR1 and CDR2: MDHEN and SYDVKM. The ends were cut back, 6 bases at V and 8 bases at J, with 20 bases in the middle. The CDR3 runs 15 residues. The CDR3 loop reads CASRYPTGPREPQHF. The CDR3 bases are TGTGCCAGCAGATATCCAACAGGTCCCCGGGAGCCCCAGCATTTT.

V and J are TRBV30 and TRBJ1-5; 10 bases are a match to TRBD1. The V segment lost 0 bases and the J segment 7 bases; nucleotides outside the gene matches: 18. The CDR3 is made up of 19 amino acids. Germline CDR1 is GTSNPN and CDR2 is SVGIG (reference sequence). The chain's CDR3 is CAWSVIGTGDVRGVQPQHF. CDR3 in DNA: TGTGCCTGGAGTGTTATTGGGACAGGGGACGTTCGGGGAGTGCAGCCCCAGCATTTT.

The CDR3 region has the DNA TGTGCCAGCTCAAGCACAGGGGGTCAGGAAGCTTTCTTT. Amino acids: CASSSTGGQEAFF. The genes are TRBV18 and TRBJ1-1, with 8 nucleotides matching TRBD1. J lost 8 bases, V lost 5 bases, and 7 bases had no gene match. This CDR3 has 13 residues. From germline, CDR1 is KGHSH and CDR2 LQKENI. The full variable domain, rest sourced from reference TRBV18 and TRBJ1-1, is NAGVMQNPRHLVRRRGQEARLRCSPMKGHSHVYWYRQLPEEGLKFMVYLQKENIIDESGMPKERFSAEFPKEGPSILRIQQVVRGDSAAYFCASSSTGGQEAFFGQGTRLTVV.

The chain uses TRBV5-1 and TRBJ1-5; possibly TRBD1 for D (6 bases). The germline gives CDR1 SGHRS, CDR2 YFSETQ. CDR3 length equals 15 residues. The V end lost 5 bases, the J end lost 0 bases, and 12 bases lay between the germline ends. The CDR3, as DNA: TGCGCCAGCAGGAAGGGGGACGATAGCAATCAGCCCCAGCATTTT. Translation: CASRKGDDSNQPQHF.

In its sample, this clone was seen once. V and J are TRBV7-2 and TRBJ2-1; 9 bases fit TRBD1. This CDR3 contains 16 residues. The germline V gene has CDR1 SGHTA and CDR2 FQGNSA. Germline trimming cut 0 bases from V and 5 bases from J; bases unmatched to any gene: 5. DNA for the CDR3: TGTGCCAGCAGCTTAGCCGGGACAGGGCCTAACAATGAGCAGTTCTTC. It codes for CASSLAGTGPNNEQFF.

This clone was recorded once. The rearrangement links TRBV7-9 to TRBJ1-4, with D possibly matching TRBD1 (5 bases). From germline, CDR1 is SEHNR and CDR2 FQNEAQ (reference sequence). The V and J ends lost 2 bases and 6 bases respectively, with 13 bases between them. This CDR3 is built from 15 residues. The CDR3 protein is CASSLYSTGDEKLFF. In nucleotides, the CDR3 is TGTGCCAGCAGCTTATATAGCACAGGAGATGAAAAACTGTTTTTT.

J is TRBJ1-1 and V is TRBV14; D is possibly TRBD1 (6 bases). Trimming removed 1 base from V and 4 bases from J, with 10 bases in between. In germline, CDR1 is SGHDN, CDR2 FVKESK. CDR3 size: 14 residues. CDR3 coding DNA: TGTGCCAGCAGCCAAGTAGGGGGGGGCACTGAAGCTTTCTTT. Its protein product is CASSQVGGGTEAFF.

This clone was picked up one time. The chain uses TRBV15 and TRBJ1-5; D is undetermined. This CDR3 has 12 residues. Trimming stripped 3 bases from V and 9 bases from J, with 9 bases between. In germline, CDR1 is LNHNV, CDR2 YYDKDF (reference sequence). The CDR3 loop reads CATSSWRAPQHF. The CDR3 coding sequence is TGTGCCACCAGCAGCTGGAGGGCGCCCCAGCATTTT. Using reference TRBV15 and TRBJ1-5 for the parts outside the CDR3, the full variable domain is DAMVIQNPRYQVTQFGKPVTLSCSQTLNHNVMYWYQQKSSQAPKLLFHYYDKDFNNEADTPDNFQSRRPNTSFCFLDIRSPGLGDTAMYLCATSSWRAPQHFGDGTRLSIL.

This chain links TRBV15 with TRBJ2-1; D might be TRBD1 (5 bases). Germline assignment: CDR1 LNHNV and CDR2 YYDKDF (reference sequence). Trimming shortened V by 0 bases and J by 8 bases, and 17 bases separated the two germline ends. The CDR3 loop spans 16 amino acids. Written as DNA, the CDR3 is TGTGCCACCAGCAGAGAAGGGATGGCCAGGGCGGATGAGCAGTTCTTC. It yields the protein CATSREGMARADEQFF.

This chain connects TRBV7-3 to TRBJ2-1; 7 nucleotides align to TRBD1. Germline CDR1 and CDR2: SGHTA and FQGTGA. Trimming cost V 5 bases and J 6 bases; bases outside gene matches: 10. CDR3 size: 15 residues. CDR3 sequence reads: CASSPRQGRFNEQFF. The DNA for the CDR3 is TGTGCCAGCAGCCCGCGACAGGGCCGCTTCAATGAGCAGTTCTTC.

The chain recombines TRBV7-9 with TRBJ2-1, with TRBD1 identical over 8 bases. The CDR3 length is 14 residues. The germline V gene has CDR1 SEHNR and CDR2 FQNEAQ (reference sequence). The V gene end was trimmed by 5 bases and the J gene end by 4 bases; junction bases not matched to a gene: 4. The chain's CDR3 is CASSEQGDYNEQFF. The CDR3 nucleotides are TGTGCCAGCAGCGAACAGGGGGATTACAATGAGCAGTTCTTC.

The chain recombines TRBV2 with TRBJ2-4; TRBD1 is a possible D gene (6 bases). Germline values: CDR1 SNHLY, CDR2 FYNNEI. The CDR3 has 14 residues. With 6 bases removed from V and 0 bases from J, the gap between germline ends came to 9 bases. The CDR3 nucleotides read TGTGCCAGCAGGGACAGTCTAGCCAAAAACATTCAGTACTTC. Translating gives CASRDSLAKNIQYF.

This chain links TRBV19 with TRBJ2-7, with D perhaps matching TRBD2 (6 bases). The CDR3 runs 15 residues. Germline values: CDR1 LNHDA, CDR2 SQIVND (reference sequence). V was shortened by 1 base and J by 4 bases, with 14 bases between the two germline ends. The CDR3 DNA follows: TGTGCCAGTAGTATAGGGGCGGGAAAGAGGTACGAGCAGTACTTC. This sequence encodes CASSIGAGKRYEQYF.